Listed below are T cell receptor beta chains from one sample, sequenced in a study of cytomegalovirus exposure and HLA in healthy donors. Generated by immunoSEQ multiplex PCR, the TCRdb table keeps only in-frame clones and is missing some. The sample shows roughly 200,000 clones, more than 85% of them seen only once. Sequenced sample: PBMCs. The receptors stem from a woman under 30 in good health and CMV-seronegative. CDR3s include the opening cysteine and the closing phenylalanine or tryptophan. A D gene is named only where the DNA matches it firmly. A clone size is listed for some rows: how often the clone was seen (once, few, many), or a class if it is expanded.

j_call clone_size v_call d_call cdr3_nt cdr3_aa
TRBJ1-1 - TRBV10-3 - TGTGCCATCAATAATGCGGGGCGATTCGGTACTGAAGCTTTCTTT CAINNAGRFGTEAFF
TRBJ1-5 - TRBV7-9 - TGTGCCAGCAGCCCCACAGGGCCTCAGCCCCAGCATTTT CASSPTGPQPQHF
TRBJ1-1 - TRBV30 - TGTGCCTGGAGCGCCGGAGGCCTCACTGAAGCTTTCTTT CAWSAGGLTEAFF
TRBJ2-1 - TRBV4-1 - TGCGCCAGCAGCCAATTACGGGAGAGAGCCTACAATGAGCAGTTCTTC CASSQLRERAYNEQFF
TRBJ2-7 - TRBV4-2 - TGTGCCAGCAGCCCCCGACGCGGGACTTTATTCTACGAGCAGTACTTC CASSPRRGTLFYEQYF
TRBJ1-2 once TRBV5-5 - TGTGCCAGCAGCTTTGCAGAAGAGGTCTATGGCTACACCTTC CASSFAEEVYGYTF
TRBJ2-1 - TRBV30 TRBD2 TGTGCCTGGAGTGGGGGACTAGGGTCTAGGGATGAGCAGTTCTTC CAWSGGLGSRDEQFF
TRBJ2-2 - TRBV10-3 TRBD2 TGTGCCATCACTAGCGGGAGTCCGTACACCGGGGAGCTGTTTTTT CAITSGSPYTGELFF
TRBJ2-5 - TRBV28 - TGTGCCAGCAGCTCGAACCGGGGGACCCAGTACTTC CASSSNRGTQYF
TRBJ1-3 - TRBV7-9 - TGTGCCAGCAGCTTATCAACGGCTGGAAACACCATATATTTT CASSLSTAGNTIYF
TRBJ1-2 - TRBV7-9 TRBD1 TGTGCCAGCAGCTTAGGAGGGACAGGGGAGCGCTACACCTTC CASSLGGTGERYTF
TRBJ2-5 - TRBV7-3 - TGTGCCAGCAGCCGCCCACCGGAAGAGACCCAGTACTTC CASSRPPEETQYF
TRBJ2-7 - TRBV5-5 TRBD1 TGTGCCAGCAGCTTAGACAGGGCCTACGAGCAGTACTTC CASSLDRAYEQYF
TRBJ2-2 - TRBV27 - TGTGCCAGCAGTTCCCGGGGGTCGGGCACCGGGGAGCTGTTTTTT CASSSRGSGTGELFF
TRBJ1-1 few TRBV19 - TGTGCCAGTAGTACAGTCTCAGACACTGAAGCTTTCTTT CASSTVSDTEAFF
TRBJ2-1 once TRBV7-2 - TGTGCCAGCAGTCAAGGAATTAGGACTACCTTCTCCTACAATGAGCAGTTCTTC CASSQGIRTTFSYNEQFF
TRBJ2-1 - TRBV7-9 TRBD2 TGTGCCAGCAGCGAGGGGACTAGCGGGAGGGCCCTCAATGAGCAGTTCTTC CASSEGTSGRALNEQFF
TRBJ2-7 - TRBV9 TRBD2 TGTGCCAGCAGCACCACCGGGACTAGCGGGGTTTTCGAGCAGTACTTC CASSTTGTSGVFEQYF
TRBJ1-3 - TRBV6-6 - TGTGCCAGCAGTTACCGAACAGGGTCCTCTGGAAACACCATATATTTT CASSYRTGSSGNTIYF
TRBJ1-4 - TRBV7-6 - TGTGCCAGCAGTTCCACATCTATGCAGGGGAGCAGGCTAAAACTGTTTTTT CASSSTSMQGSRLKLFF
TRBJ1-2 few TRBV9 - TGTGCCAGCAGCGTCCAGGGATCAAGAGGCTACACCTTC CASSVQGSRGYTF
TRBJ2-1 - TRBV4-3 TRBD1 TGCGCCAGCAGCCAGGGGACAGTCCCTAGCTCCTACAATGAGCAGTTCTTC CASSQGTVPSSYNEQFF
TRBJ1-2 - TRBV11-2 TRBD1 TGTGCCAGCAGCTGGGGACAGCACTATGGCTACACCTTC CASSWGQHYGYTF
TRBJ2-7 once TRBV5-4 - TGTGCCAGCAGCTTAGGAGGAGTCAGCTCCTACGAGCAGTACTTC CASSLGGVSSYEQYF
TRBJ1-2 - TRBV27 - TGTGCCAGCAGTTTACGTGGGAGCACTGCGTATGGCTACACCTTC CASSLRGSTAYGYTF
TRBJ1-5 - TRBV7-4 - TGTGCCAGCAGTACTGGGACACCGAATCAGCCCCAGCATTTT CASSTGTPNQPQHF
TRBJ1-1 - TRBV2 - TGTGCCAGCAGGGGCACGTACACTGAAGCTTTCTTT CASRGTYTEAFF
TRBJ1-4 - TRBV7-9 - TGTGCCAGCAGTGTATATGAAAAACTGTTTTTT CASSVYEKLFF
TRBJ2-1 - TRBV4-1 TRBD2 TGCGCCAGCAGCCAAAGGGCGGGAGGGTACAATGAGCAGTTCTTC CASSQRAGGYNEQFF
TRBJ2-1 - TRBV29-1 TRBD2 TGCAGCGTTGGGACTAGCTTCAATGAGCAGTTCTTC CSVGTSFNEQFF
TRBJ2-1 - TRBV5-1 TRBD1 TGCGCCAGCAGCTTGTCTACAGGGGGCTCCTACAATGAGCAGTTCTTC CASSLSTGGSYNEQFF
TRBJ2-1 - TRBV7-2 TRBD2 TGTGCCAGCAGCTTAGCGATAGCGGGAGGAATGAAAAATGAGCAGTTCTTC CASSLAIAGGMKNEQFF
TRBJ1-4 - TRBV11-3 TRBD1 TGTGCCAGCAGCTTCGGGACAGCTAATGAAAAACTGTTTTTT CASSFGTANEKLFF
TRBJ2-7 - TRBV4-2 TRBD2 TGTGCCAGCAGCCAAGATCGGGGGGGGCCCGACGAGCAGTACTTC CASSQDRGGPDEQYF
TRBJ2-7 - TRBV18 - TGTGCCAGCTCACCAGCACAGGGTGGAGGCTACGAGCAGTACTTC CASSPAQGGGYEQYF
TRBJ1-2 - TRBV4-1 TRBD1 TGCGCCAGCAGCCAAGAACCCGGGACAGAGCTCAGAGGCTACACCTTC CASSQEPGTELRGYTF
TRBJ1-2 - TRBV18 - TGTGCCAGCTCACCGGGGACAAACTATGGCTACACCTTC CASSPGTNYGYTF
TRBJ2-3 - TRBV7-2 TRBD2 TGTGCCAGCAGCCTACTAGCGGGGGGGCCGGATACGCAGTATTTT CASSLLAGGPDTQYF
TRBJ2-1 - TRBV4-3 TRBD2 TGCGCCAGCAGCCCTCGACAAGCGGGGGCCAATGAGCAGTTCTTC CASSPRQAGANEQFF
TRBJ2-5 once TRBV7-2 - TGTGCCAGCAACATCGGGGGGCGCGGGGAGACCCAGTACTTC CASNIGGRGETQYF
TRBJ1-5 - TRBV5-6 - TGTGCCAGCAGCCATGGAACAGGGTATCAGCCCCAGCATTTT CASSHGTGYQPQHF
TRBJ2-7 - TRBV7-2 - TGTGCCAGCAGCTTAGGCCTTCCGGGGGACGAGCAGTACTTC CASSLGLPGDEQYF
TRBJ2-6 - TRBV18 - TGTGCCAGCTCACCACGGCAGGGCGCGTCTGGGGCCAACGTCCTGACTTTC CASSPRQGASGANVLTF
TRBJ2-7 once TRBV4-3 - TGCGCCAGCAGCCAGCTTCCCTGGAGGGCCTACGAGCAGTACTTC CASSQLPWRAYEQYF
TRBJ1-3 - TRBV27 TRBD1 TGTGCCAGCAGTAGAACAGGGGGCGAAATTCCTGGAAACACCATATATTTT CASSRTGGEIPGNTIYF
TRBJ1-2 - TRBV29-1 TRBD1 TGCAGCGTCGGGACAGGGTATTATGGCTACACCTTC CSVGTGYYGYTF
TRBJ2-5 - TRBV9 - TGTGCCAGCAGTCTGCCGGGGGTCCAAGAGACCCAGTACTTC CASSLPGVQETQYF
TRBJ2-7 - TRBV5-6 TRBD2 TGTGCCAGCAGCCATAGCGGGGGCACCCCATCCTACGAGCAGTACTTC CASSHSGGTPSYEQYF
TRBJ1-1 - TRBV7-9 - TGTGCCAGCAGCCCTAACGACAGAGGGAACACTGAAGCTTTCTTT CASSPNDRGNTEAFF
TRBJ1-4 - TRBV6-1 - TGTGCCAGCAGAGTGCAGGGGTCCGGTGAAAAACTGTTTTTT CASRVQGSGEKLFF
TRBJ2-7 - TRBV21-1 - TGTGCCAGCAGCAAAGCTATGCGGGTGCCCTACGAGCAGTACTTC CASSKAMRVPYEQYF
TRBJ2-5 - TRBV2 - TGTGCCAGCAGTTGGGCACAAGAGACCCAGTACTTC CASSWAQETQYF
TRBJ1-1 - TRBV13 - TGTGCCAGCAGCCAGGGCCTCTTCCCCTTCATGCATGAAGCTTTCTTT CASSQGLFPFMHEAFF
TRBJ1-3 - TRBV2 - TGTGCCAGCAGTGGACACTTAGCCATATATTTT CASSGHLAIYF